The clone carrying this T cell receptor beta chain has a count of ten or more. These data originate in a study of early T cells in non-severe SARS-CoV-2 infection. Study overall: Sequenced bulk RNA came from whole blood that was unsorted, and chains were unpaired.

The TCR library protocol was used to attach unique molecular identifiers. These identifiers were attached to individual cDNA molecules. TCRdb reprocessed the 5' RACE reads with MiXCR, giving one entry per CDR3 protein. The sample yields approximately 46,000 distinct CDR3 sequences, approximately 9.4% seen once. This receptor was obtained from an adult who was a healthcare worker with PCR-confirmed SARS-CoV-2 infection or an uninfected control (not recorded which). Sequencing was done on a sample of whole blood.

The CDR3 coding sequence is TGCAGTGCTAGGGGAGCTCGGTCCTATAATTCACCCCTCCACTTT. Residues: CSARGARSYNSPLHF. The genes are TRBV20-1 and TRBJ1-6; D is ambiguous. The CDR3 covers 15 residues. Trimming stripped 3 bases from V and 1 base from J, with 10 bases between. The germline V gene has CDR1 DFQATT and CDR2 SNEGSKA (reference sequence).